This T cell receptor (beta chain) was sequenced for a study of cytomegalovirus exposure and HLA in healthy donors. V shed 4 bases and J 4 bases; nucleotides not matched to a gene: 0. The V gene's germline CDR1 is SNHLY and CDR2 FYNNEI. The CDR3 totals 13 residues. PCR primers comprised 60 Vbeta and 13 Jbeta primers. The method was immunoSEQ multiplex PCR; TCRdb's version includes in-frame clones alone and lacks a portion of them. The sample lists 200,000 or so clones, approximately 70% occurring once. The rearrangement uses TRBV2 and TRBJ2-3, with 9 bases aligning to TRBD1. The sequenced sample consisted of PBMCs. The sequence came from a man in his forties in good health and CMV-seropositive. The CDR3 sequence is CASSGDRADTQYF. The CDR3 DNA follows: TGTGCCAGCAGTGGGGACAGGGCAGATACGCAGTATTTT.